Below, one T cell receptor beta chain is given with its context. Trimming removed 2 bases from V and 11 bases from J; junction bases left unmatched: 11. The CDR3 consists of 14 residues. Germline CDR1 reads SEHNR; CDR2 reads FQNEAQ (reference sequence). The sample is drawn from a study of technical replicates of blood from a few donors. Clones were sequenced by immunoSEQ multiplex PCR, and TCRdb holds only the in-frame ones, with some missing. There are roughly 69,000 clones in the sample; approximately 86% occur only once, and less than 6.5% lies in the top ten. The chain has TRBV7-9 and TRBJ1-2; the match to TRBD1 covers 7 bases. The sequencing sample was made of PBMCs. This TCR was recovered from a human donor in good health. Some clones in this sample may be carry-over from other donors' samples. The CDR3 nucleotides read TGTGCCAGCAGCTTATTGGTTGGACAGGAATCTTACACCTTC. The encoded protein is CASSLLVGQESYTF.